The TCR beta chain under discussion was sequenced for a study of PD-1 blockade in mismatch repair-deficient tumors. Study background: Patients had about 13 mismatch repair-deficient cancer types and were previously treated and progressing.

Regarding the study as a whole: Tumor-resident clones, often absent from pretreatment blood, expanded after pembrolizumab and then contracted.

Trimming shortened V by 4 bases and J by 11 bases, and 17 bases separated the two germline ends. Germline-derived CDR1 and CDR2 are GTSNPN and SVGIG (reference sequence). This CDR3 region has 13 residues. Method: immunoSEQ multiplex PCR; TCRdb's copy keeps in-frame clones and lacks some. The repertoire holds 13,000 to 15,000 clones, around 84% seen once, with approximately 1.8% in the top ten. A few pembrolizumab responders had their TCRs sequenced. A note on this clone: The antigen is not known.

The sequence came from an adult with mismatch repair-deficient cancer. V is TRBV30 and J is TRBJ1-4; a weak D match, TRBD1 (6 bases). Material: PBMCs, obtained less than 15 weeks after starting pembrolizumab. CDR3 region: CAWTLGHHAKLFF. CDR3 nucleotide sequence: TGTGCCTGGACCCTGGGACACCACGCCAAACTGTTTTTT.